This T cell receptor (beta chain) derives from a study of shared clonotypes between healthy human individuals. This CDR3 is built from 13 residues. Trimming took 0 bases from V and 2 from J, leaving 5 bases between them. The V gene's germline CDR1 is SGHRS and CDR2 YFSETQ. Execution of the assay was at deep level. The repertoire was sequenced with immunoSEQ multiplex PCR; TCRdb's copy has only in-frame clones and lacks some. The sample holds approximately 1.4 million clones; 95% to 99% are singletons and the top ten take approximately 0.45%. With respect to this clone: Its antigen is still unknown. This CDR3 is also generated by other DNA sequences in the sample.

Overall study results and limits: Memory subsets had estimated richness that was generally smaller than that of naive subsets. Few donors limited the genetic and exposure-history diversity represented.

This sequence was found in a man aged 25 to 45 in good health. J is TRBJ2-5 and V is TRBV5-1; a possible D gene is TRBD2 (5 bases). Specimen: naive CD4+ T cells sorted from blood. Subset of the sample: CD45RA+ positively selected. The CDR3 sequence is CASSLGLQETQYF. The CDR3 bases are TGCGCCAGCAGCTTGGGACTACAAGAGACCCAGTACTTC.